The clone carrying this T cell receptor beta chain has only one observation. Measured with immunoSEQ multiplex PCR; TCRdb has only the in-frame clones, and not every one. The table records 120,000 or so clones, approximately 80% of them present only once. Trimming shortened V by 4 bases and J by 4 bases, and 10 bases separated the two germline ends. Germline V CDR1 and CDR2: MNHEY, SVGEGT. This CDR3 has 13 residues. The entry originates in a study of blood T cell repertoires in COVID-19. Material for sequencing was peripheral blood. The chain joins TRBV6-2 or TRBV6-3 to TRBJ1-2, with D possibly TRBD1 on 6 matching bases. The sequence was collected from a man in his forties or fifties with active or convalescent COVID-19. The chain's CDR3 is CASSSTGTYGYTF. As DNA, the CDR3 is TGTGCCAGCAGTTCAACAGGGACCTATGGCTACACCTTC.